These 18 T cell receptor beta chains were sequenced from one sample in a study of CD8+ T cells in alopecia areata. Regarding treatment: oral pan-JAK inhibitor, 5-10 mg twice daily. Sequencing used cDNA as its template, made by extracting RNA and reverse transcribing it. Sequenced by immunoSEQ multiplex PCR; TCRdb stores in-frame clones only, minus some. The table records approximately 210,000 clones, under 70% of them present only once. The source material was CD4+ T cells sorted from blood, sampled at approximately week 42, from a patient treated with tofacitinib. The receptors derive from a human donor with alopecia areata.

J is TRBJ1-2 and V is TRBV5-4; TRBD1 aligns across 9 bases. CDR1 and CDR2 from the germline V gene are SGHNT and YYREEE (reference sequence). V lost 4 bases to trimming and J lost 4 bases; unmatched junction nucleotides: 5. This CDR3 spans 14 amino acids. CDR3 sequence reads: CASSTGQGRYGYTF. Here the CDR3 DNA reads TGTGCCAGCAGCACAGGACAGGGGCGCTATGGCTACACCTTC.

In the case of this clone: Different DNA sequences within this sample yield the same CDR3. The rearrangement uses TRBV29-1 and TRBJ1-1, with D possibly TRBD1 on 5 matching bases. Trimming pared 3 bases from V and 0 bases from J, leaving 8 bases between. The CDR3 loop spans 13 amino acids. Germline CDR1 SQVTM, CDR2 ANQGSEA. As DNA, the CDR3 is TGCAGCGTTGAGGGGCAGGTGAACACTGAAGCTTTCTTT. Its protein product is CSVEGQVNTEAFF.

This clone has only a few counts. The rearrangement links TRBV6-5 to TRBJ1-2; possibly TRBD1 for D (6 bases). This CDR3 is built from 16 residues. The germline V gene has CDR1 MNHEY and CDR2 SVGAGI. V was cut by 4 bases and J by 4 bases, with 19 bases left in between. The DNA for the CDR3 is TGTGCCAGCAGTTCTCCAGGGGTAGGGGCCAGCTATGGCTACACCTTC. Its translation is CASSSPGVGASYGYTF.

DNA of the CDR3: TGTGCCAGCAGCTTAGGCACAGGGGTGAAGACCCAGTACTTC. Translating it yields CASSLGTGVKTQYF. The V call is TRBV7-7, the J call TRBJ2-5; 7 bases agree with TRBD1. The ends lost 1 base at V and 6 bases at J; junction bases unmatched: 5. CDR1 SSHAT and CDR2 FNYEAQ come from the germline V gene (reference sequence). CDR3 length: 14 residues. Combining the CDR3 with reference TRBV7-7 and TRBJ2-5 gives the whole variable domain GAGVSQSPRYKVTKRGQDVTLRCDPISSHATLYWYQQALGQGPEFLTYFNYEAQPDKSGLPSDRFSAERPEGSISTLTIQRTEQRDSAMYRCASSLGTGVKTQYFGPGTRLLVL.

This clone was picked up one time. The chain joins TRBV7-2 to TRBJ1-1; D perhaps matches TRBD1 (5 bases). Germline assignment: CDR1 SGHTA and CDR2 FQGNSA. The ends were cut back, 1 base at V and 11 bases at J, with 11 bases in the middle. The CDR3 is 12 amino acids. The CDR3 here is CASSLGGALAFF. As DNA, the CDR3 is TGTGCCAGCAGCTTAGGTGGGGCCCTGGCTTTCTTT.

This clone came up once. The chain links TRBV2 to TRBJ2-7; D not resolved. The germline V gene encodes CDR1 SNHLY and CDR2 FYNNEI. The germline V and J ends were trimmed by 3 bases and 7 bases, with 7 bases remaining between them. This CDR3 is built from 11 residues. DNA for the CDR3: TGTGCCAGCAGTGACGAAGGAGAGCAGTACTTC. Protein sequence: CASSDEGEQYF.

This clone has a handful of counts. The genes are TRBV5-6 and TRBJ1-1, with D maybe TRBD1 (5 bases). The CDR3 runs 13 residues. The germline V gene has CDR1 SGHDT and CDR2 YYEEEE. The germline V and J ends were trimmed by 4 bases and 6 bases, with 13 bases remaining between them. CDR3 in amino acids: CASSPQLGAEAFF. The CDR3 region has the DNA TGTGCCAGCAGCCCACAACTAGGGGCTGAAGCTTTCTTT.

The chain's CDR3 is CATRIPKASGGAQLSTNEQFF. DNA of the CDR3: TGTGCCACCAGAATCCCGAAGGCTAGCGGGGGGGCCCAGCTCTCTACGAATGAGCAGTTCTTC. The chain carries TRBV2 and TRBJ2-1; 12 nucleotides match TRBD2. Germline CDR1 reads SNHLY; CDR2 reads FYNNEI. V shed 10 bases, J shed 7 bases, and the junction held 29 bases outside the gene matches. This CDR3 spans 21 amino acids.

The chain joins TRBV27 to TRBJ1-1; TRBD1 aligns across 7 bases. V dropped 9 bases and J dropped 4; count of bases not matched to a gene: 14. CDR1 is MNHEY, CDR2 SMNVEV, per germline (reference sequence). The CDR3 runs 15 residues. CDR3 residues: CASLKVGGWGTEAFF. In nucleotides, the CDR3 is TGTGCCAGTCTGAAAGTAGGGGGCTGGGGCACTGAAGCTTTCTTT.

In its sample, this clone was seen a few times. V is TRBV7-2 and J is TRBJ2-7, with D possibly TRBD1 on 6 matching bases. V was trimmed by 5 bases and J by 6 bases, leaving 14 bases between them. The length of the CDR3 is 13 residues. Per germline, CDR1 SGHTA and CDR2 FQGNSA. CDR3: CASSDHREGEQYF. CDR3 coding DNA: TGTGCCAGCAGCGACCACAGGGAAGGCGAGCAGTACTTC.

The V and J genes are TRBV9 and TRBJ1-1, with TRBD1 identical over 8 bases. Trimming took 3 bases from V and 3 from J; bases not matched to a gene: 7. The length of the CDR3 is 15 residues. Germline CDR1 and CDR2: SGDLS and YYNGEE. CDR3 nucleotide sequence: TGTGCCAGCAGCGGGCGGACAGGGCGGGACACTGAAGCTTTCTTT. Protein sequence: CASSGRTGRDTEAFF.

In DNA, the CDR3 is TGTGCCTGGAGTGTTTACCGGGTCGCCTACAATGAGCAGTTCTTC. The encoded protein is CAWSVYRVAYNEQFF. The chain carries TRBV30 and TRBJ2-1, with D hard to call. CDR1 and CDR2 from the germline V gene are GTSNPN and SVGIG (reference sequence). The V and J ends lost 0 bases and 2 bases respectively, with 11 bases between them. CDR3 length equals 15 residues.

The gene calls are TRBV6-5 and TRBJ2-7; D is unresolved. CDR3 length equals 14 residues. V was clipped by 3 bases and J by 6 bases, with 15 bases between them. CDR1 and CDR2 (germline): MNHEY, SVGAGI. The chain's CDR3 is CASSYGVPPIEQYF. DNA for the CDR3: TGTGCCAGCAGTTATGGAGTTCCCCCTATCGAGCAGTACTTC.

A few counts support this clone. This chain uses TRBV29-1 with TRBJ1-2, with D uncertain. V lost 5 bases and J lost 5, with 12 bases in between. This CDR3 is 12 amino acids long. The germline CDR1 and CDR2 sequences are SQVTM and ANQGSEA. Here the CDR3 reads CSVRPPSYGYTF. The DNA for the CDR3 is TGCAGCGTTCGACCGCCCAGTTATGGCTACACCTTC. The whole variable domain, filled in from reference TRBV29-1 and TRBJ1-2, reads SAVISQKPSRDICQRGTSLTIQCQVDSQVTMMFWYRQQPGQSLTLIATANQGSEATYESGFVIDKFPISRPNLTFSTLTVSNMSPEDSSIYLCSVRPPSYGYTFGSGTRLTVV.

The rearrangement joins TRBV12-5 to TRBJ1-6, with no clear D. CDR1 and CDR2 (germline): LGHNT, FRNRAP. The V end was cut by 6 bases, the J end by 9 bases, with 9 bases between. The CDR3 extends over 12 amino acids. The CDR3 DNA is TGTGCTAGTGGGGACGGGCTTTCACCCCTCCACTTT. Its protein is CASGDGLSPLHF.

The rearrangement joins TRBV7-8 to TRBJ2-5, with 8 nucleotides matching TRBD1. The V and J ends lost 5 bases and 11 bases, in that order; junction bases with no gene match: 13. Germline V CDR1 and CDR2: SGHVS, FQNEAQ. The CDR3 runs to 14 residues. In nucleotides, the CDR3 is TGTGCCAGCAGCCGTACAGGGGGTGAGTTTGAGCAGTACTTC. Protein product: CASSRTGGEFEQYF.

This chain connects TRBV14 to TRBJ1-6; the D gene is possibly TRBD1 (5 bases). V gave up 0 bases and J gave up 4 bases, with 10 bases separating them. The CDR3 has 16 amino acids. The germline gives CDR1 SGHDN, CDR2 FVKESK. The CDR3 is CASSQETGHYNSPLHF. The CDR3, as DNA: TGTGCCAGCAGCCAAGAAACGGGGCATTATAATTCACCCCTCCACTTT.

CDR3 DNA: TGTGCCAGCAGTGCCGGCTGGTCTGAAGCTTTCTTT. Its protein is CASSAGWSEAFF. The rearrangement links TRBV6-1 to TRBJ1-1; no clear D gene. The germline CDR1 and CDR2 sequences are MNHNS and SASEGT. V was trimmed by 4 bases and J by 6 bases, leaving 9 bases between them. The CDR3 is 12 amino acids.